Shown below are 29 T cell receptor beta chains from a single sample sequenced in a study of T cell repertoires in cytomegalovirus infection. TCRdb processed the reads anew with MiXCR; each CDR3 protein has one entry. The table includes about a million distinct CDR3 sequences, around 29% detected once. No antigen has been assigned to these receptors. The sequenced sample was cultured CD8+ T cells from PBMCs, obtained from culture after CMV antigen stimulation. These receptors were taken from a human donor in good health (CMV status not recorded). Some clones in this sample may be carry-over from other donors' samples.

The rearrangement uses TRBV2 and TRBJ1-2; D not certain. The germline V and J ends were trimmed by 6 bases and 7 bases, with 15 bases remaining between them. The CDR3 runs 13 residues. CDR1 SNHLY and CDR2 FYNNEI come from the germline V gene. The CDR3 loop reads CASRMPWNAGYTF. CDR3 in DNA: TGTGCCAGCAGGATGCCCTGGAACGCTGGCTACACCTTC.

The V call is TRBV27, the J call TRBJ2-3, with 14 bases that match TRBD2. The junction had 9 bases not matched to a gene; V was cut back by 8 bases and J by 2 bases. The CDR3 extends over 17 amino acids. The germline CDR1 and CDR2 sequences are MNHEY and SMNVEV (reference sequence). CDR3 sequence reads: CASGGLAGGSNTDTQYF. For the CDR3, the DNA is TGTGCCAGCGGCGGACTAGCGGGGGGATCAAACACAGATACGCAGTATTTT.

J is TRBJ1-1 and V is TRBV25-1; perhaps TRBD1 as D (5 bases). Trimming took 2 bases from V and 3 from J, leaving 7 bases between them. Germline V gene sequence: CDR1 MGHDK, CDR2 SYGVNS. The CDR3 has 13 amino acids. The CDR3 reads CASSEAGYTEAFF. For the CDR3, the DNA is TGTGCCAGCAGTGAAGCAGGGTACACTGAAGCTTTCTTT.

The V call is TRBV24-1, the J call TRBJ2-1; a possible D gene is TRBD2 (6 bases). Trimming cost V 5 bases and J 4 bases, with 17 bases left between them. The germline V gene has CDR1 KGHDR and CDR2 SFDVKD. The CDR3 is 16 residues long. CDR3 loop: CATSVARDSAYNEQFF. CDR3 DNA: TGTGCCACCAGTGTCGCCCGGGACTCGGCGTACAATGAGCAGTTCTTC.

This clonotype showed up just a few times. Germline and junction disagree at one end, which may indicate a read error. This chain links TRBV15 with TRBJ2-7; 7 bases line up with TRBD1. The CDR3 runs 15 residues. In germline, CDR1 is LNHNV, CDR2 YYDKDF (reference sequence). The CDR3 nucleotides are TGTGCCACCAGCAGAAAGACAGGGTACTCCCACGAGCAGTACTTC. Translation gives CATSRKTGYSHEQYF.

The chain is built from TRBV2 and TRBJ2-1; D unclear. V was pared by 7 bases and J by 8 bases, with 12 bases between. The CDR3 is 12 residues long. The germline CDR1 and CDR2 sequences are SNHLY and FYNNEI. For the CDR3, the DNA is TGTGCCAGCAATAGGGTCGTCCATGAGCAGTTCTTC. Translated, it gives CASNRVVHEQFF.

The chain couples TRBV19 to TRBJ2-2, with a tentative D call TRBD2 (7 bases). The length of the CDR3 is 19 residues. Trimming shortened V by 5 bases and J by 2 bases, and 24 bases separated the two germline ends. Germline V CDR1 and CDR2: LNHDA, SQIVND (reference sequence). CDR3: CASSPSEGRGPLNTGELFF. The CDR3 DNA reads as TGTGCCAGTAGTCCCTCCGAGGGGCGGGGGCCTCTTAACACCGGGGAGCTGTTTTTT.

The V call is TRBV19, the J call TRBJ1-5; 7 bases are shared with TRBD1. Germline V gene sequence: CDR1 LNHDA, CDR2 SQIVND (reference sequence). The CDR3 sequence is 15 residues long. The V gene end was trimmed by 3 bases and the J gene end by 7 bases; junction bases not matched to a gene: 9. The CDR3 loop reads CASSILRDRVQPQHF. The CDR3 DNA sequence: TGTGCCAGTAGTATTTTAAGGGACAGAGTGCAGCCCCAGCATTTT.

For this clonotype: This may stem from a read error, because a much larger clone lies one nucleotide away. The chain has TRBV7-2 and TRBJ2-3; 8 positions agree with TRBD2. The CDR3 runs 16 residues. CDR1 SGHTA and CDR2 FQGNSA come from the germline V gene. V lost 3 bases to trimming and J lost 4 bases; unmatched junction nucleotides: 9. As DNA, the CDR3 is TGTGCCAGCAGCTTGGGACTAGTGGGGGGGGCAGATACGCAGTATTTT. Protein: CASSLGLVGGADTQYF.

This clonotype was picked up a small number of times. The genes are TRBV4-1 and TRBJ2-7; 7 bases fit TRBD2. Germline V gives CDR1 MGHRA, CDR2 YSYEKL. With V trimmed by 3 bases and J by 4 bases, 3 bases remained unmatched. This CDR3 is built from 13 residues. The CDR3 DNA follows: TGCGCCAGCAGCCACAGGGAGGGGTACGAGCAGTACGTC. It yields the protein CASSHREGYEQYV.

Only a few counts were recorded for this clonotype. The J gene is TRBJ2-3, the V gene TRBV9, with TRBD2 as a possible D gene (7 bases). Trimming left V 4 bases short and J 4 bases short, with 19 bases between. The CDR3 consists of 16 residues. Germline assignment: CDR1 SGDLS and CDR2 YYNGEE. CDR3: CASSPGWGGLADTQYF. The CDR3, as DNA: TGTGCCAGCAGCCCTGGGTGGGGGGGCCTGGCAGATACGCAGTATTTT.

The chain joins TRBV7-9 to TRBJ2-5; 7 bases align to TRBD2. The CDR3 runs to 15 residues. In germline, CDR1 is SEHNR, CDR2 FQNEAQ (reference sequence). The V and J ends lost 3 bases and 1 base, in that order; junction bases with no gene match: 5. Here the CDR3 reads CASSLGGEGQETQYF. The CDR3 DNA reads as TGTGCCAGCAGCTTGGGGGGGGAAGGCCAAGAGACCCAGTACTTC. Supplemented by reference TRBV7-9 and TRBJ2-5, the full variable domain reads DTGVSQNPRHKITKRGQNVTFRCDPISEHNRLYWYRQTLGQGPEFLTYFQNEAQLEKSRLLSDRFSAERPKGSFSTLEIQRTEQGDSAMYLCASSLGGEGQETQYFGPGTRLLVL.

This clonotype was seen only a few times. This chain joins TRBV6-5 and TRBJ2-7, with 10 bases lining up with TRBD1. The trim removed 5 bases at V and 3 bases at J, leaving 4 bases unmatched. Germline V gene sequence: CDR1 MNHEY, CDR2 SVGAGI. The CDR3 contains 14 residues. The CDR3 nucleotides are TGTGCCAGCAGTAAGGGACAGGGGTTCTACGAGCAGTACTTC. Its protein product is CASSKGQGFYEQYF.

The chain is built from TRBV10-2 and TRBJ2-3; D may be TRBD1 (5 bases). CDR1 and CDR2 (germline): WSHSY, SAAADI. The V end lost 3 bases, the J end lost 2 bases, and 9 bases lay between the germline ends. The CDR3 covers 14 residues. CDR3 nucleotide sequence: TGCGCCAGCAGTGATCGACAGCTCACAGATACGCAGTATTTT. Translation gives CASSDRQLTDTQYF.

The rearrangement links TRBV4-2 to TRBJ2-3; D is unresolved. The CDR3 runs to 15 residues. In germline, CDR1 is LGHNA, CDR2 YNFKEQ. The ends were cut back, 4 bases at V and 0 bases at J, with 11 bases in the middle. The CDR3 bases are TGTGCCAGCAGCCTAATAGTGCAAAGCACAGATACGCAGTATTTT. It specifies CASSLIVQSTDTQYF.

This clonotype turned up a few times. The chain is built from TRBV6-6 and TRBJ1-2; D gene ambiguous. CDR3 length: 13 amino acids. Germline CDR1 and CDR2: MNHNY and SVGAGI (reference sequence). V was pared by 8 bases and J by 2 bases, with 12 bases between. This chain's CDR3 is CASGPNGNYGYTF. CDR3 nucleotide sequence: TGTGCCAGCGGCCCGAACGGCAACTATGGCTACACCTTC.

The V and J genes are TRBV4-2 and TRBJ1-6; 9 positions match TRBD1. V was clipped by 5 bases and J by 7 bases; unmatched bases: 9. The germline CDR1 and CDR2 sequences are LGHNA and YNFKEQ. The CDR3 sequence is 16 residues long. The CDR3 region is CASSSEAGTGNSPLHF. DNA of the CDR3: TGTGCCAGCAGCTCAGAGGCCGGGACAGGGAATTCACCCCTCCACTTT.

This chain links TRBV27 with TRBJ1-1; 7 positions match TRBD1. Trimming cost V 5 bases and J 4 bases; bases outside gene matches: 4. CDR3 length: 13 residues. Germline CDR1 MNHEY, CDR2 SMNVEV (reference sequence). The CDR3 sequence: CASSQGQPTEAFF. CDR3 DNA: TGTGCCAGCAGTCAGGGACAGCCCACTGAAGCTTTCTTT.

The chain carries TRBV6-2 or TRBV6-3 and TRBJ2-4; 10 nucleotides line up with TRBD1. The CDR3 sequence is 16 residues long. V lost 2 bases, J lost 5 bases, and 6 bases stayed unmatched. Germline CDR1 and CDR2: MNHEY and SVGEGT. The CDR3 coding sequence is TGTGCCAGCAGTTACCCTGGGACAGGGGTCGAAAACATTCAGTACTTC. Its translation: CASSYPGTGVENIQYF.

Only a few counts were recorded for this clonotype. The CDR3, as DNA: TGTGCCAGCAGCTTCGGTACGGAAGAAGCTTTCTTT. Protein: CASSFGTEEAFF. The chain employs TRBV5-4 and TRBJ1-1; no clear D gene. Trimming stripped 2 bases from V and 8 bases from J, with 10 bases between. The CDR3 sequence is 12 residues long. Germline V CDR1 and CDR2: SGHNT, YYREEE (reference sequence).

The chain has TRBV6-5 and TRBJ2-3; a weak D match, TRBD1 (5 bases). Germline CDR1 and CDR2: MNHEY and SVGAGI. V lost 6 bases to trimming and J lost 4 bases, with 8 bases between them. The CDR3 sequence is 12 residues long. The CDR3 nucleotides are TGTGCCAGCAGGACAGTGGCAGATACGCAGTATTTT. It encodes CASRTVADTQYF.

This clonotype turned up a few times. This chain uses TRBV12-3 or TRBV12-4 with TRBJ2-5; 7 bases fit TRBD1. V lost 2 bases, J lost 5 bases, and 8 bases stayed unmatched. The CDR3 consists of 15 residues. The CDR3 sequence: CASSLPGQSVETQYF. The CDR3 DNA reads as TGTGCCAGCAGTTTACCGGGACAGTCGGTGGAGACCCAGTACTTC.

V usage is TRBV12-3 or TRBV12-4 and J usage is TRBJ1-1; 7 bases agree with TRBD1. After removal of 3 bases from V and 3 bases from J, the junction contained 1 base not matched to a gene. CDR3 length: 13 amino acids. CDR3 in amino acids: CASSFGQDTEAFF. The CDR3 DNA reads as TGTGCCAGCAGTTTCGGACAGGACACTGAAGCTTTCTTT.

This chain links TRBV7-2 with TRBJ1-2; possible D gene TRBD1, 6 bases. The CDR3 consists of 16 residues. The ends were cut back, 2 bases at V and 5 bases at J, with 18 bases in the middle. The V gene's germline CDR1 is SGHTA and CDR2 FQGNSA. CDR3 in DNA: TGTGCCAGCAGCTTATCCGGACAGTTTGTAGGGTATGGCTACACCTTC. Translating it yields CASSLSGQFVGYGYTF.

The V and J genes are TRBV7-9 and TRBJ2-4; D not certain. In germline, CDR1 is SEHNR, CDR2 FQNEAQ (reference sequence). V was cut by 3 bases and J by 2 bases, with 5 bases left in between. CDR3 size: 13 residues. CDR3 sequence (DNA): TGTGCCAGCAGCTTCTCCCCCAAAAACATTCAGTACTTC. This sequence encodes CASSFSPKNIQYF.

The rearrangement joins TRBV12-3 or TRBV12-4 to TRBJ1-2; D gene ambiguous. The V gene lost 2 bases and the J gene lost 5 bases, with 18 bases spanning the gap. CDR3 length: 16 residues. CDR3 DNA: TGTGCCAGCAGTTTAAATCTCCCAGGCCTCCCTTATGGCTACACCTTC. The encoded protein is CASSLNLPGLPYGYTF.

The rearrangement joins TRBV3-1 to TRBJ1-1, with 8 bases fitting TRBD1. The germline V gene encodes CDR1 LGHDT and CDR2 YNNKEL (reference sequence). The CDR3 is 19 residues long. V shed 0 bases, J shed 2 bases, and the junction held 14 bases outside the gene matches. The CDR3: CASSQEGTRTGTSNTEAFF. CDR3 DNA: TGTGCCAGCAGCCAAGAGGGGACGAGGACAGGGACGAGCAACACTGAAGCTTTCTTT.

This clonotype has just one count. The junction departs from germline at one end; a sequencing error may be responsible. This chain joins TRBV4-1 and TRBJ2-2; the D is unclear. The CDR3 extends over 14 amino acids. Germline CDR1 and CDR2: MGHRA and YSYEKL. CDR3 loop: CASSQKESSGELFF. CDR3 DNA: TGCGCCAGCAGTCAGAAGGAAAGTTCCGGAGAGCTGTTTTTT.

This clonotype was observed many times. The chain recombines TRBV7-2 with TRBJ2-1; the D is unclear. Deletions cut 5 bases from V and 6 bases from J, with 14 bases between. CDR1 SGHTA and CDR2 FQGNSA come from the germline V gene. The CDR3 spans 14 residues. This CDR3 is CASSAEPVGNEQFF. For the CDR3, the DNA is TGTGCCAGCAGCGCAGAACCCGTGGGCAATGAGCAGTTCTTC.